The present T cell receptor (beta chain) was sequenced within a study of early stage breast cancer tumors. Study observations and caveats: Compared with adjacent normal breast, tumors showed about 2.5-fold denser, more clonal T cells. Tumor and normal breast were distinguished via blood comparison in 14 of 16 patients. Unsorted bulk genomic DNA sequencing lacked pairing and functional marker data.

Germline V gene sequence: CDR1 SGHRS, CDR2 YFSETQ. Trimming at V came to 5 bases and at J to 2 bases, leaving 4 bases not matched to a gene. The CDR3 length is 13 residues. Each sample had two DNA replicates, roughly 0.5 ug blood or about 1.5 ug tissue. Sequencing was performed with immunoSEQ multiplex PCR; in TCRdb, only in-frame clones are kept and a portion is missing. The sample shows 45,000 to 60,000 clones, about 89% of them seen only once. Concerning this clone itself: Its antigen is not known.

Sequencing used blood. This chain joins TRBV5-1 and TRBJ2-7; 7 bases are a match to TRBD1. The TCR sequence derives from a person aged 70 to 80 with breast cancer. Written as DNA, the CDR3 is TGCGCCAGCAGTGGGACAGCTACCTACGAGCAGTACTTC. Translated, it gives CASSGTATYEQYF.